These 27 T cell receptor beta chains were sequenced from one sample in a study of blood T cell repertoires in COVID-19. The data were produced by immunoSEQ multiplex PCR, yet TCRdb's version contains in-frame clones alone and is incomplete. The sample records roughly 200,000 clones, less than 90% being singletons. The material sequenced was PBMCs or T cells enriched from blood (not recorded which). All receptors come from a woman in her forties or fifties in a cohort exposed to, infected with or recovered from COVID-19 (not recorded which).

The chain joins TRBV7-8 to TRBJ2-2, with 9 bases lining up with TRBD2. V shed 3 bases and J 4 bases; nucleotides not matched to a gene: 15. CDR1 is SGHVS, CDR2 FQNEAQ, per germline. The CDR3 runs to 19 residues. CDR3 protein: CASSFRSSSGLASTGELFF. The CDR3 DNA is TGTGCCAGCAGCTTCCGCAGCAGTTCGGGACTAGCCTCCACCGGGGAGCTGTTTTTT.

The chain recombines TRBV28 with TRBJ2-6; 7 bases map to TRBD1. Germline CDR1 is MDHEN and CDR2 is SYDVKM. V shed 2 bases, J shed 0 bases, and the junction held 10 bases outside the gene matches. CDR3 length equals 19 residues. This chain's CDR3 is CASSLDGQVWSSGANVLTF. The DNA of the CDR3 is TGTGCCAGCAGTTTAGACGGACAGGTCTGGAGCTCTGGGGCCAACGTCCTGACTTTC.

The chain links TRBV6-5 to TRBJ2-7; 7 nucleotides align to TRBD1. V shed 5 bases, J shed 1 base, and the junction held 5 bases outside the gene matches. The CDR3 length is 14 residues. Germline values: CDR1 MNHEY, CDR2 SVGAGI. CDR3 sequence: CASSTRDSSYEQYF. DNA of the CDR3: TGTGCCAGCAGTACACGGGACAGTTCCTACGAGCAGTACTTC.

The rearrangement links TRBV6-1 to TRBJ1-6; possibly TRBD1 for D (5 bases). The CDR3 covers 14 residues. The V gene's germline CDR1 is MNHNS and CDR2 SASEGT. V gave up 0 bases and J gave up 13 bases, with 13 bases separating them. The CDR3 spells CASSEAGRDSPLHF. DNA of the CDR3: TGTGCCAGCAGTGAAGCCGGGCGGGACTCGCCCCTCCACTTT.

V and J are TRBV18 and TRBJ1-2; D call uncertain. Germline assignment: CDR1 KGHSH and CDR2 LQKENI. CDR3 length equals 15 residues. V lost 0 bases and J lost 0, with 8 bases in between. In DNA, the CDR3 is TGTGCCAGCTCACCACCGACGGGAGCTAACTATGGCTACACCTTC. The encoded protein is CASSPPTGANYGYTF.

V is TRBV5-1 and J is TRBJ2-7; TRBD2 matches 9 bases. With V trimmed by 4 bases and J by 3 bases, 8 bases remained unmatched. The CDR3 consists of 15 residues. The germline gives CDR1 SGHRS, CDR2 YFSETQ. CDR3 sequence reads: CASSTAGLAGYEQYF. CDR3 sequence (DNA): TGCGCCAGCAGCACCGCGGGACTAGCAGGCTACGAGCAGTACTTC.

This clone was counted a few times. CDR3 region: CASSLDFPPGVPQHF. As DNA, the CDR3 is TGTGCCAGCAGCTTAGATTTCCCCCCAGGCGTGCCCCAGCATTTT. V is TRBV7-6 and J is TRBJ1-5; D call uncertain. Germline V gives CDR1 SGHVS, CDR2 FNYEAQ. The length of the CDR3 is 15 residues. Trimming removed 1 base at V and 9 bases at J, with 16 bases between.

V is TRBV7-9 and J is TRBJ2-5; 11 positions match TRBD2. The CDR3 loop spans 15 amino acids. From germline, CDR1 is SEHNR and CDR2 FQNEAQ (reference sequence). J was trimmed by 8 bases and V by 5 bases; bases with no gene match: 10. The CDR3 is CASSAKGLAVVTQYF. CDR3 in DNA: TGTGCCAGCAGCGCAAAGGGACTAGCGGTGGTTACCCAGTACTTC.

CDR3 nucleotides: TGTGCCAGCAGCTTAGGGCAGGTCGCTAACTATGGCTACACCTTC. Translated, it gives CASSLGQVANYGYTF. The chain has TRBV11-2 and TRBJ1-2; D ambiguous. The CDR3 is 15 amino acids. V lost 1 base and J lost 0, with 9 bases in between. Germline V gene lookup returns CDR1 SGHAT and CDR2 FQNNGV. Supplemented by reference TRBV11-2 and TRBJ1-2, the full variable domain reads EAGVAQSPRYKIIEKRQSVAFWCNPISGHATLYWYQQILGQGPKLLIQFQNNGVVDDSQLPKDRFSAERLKGVDSTLKIQPAKLEDSAVYLCASSLGQVANYGYTFGSGTRLTVV.

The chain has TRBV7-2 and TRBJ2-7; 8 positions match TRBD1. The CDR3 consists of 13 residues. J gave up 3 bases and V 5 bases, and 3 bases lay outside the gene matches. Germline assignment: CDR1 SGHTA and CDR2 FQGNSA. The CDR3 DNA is TGTGCCAGCAGCATTGGACAGGGCTACGAGCAGTACTTC. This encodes CASSIGQGYEQYF.

The DNA of the CDR3 is TGCGCCAGCAGCGGCGGACAGGGGGTTTATTCACCCCTCCACTTT. Its translation is CASSGGQGVYSPLHF. This chain uses TRBV5-1 with TRBJ1-6; 10 bases fit TRBD1. This CDR3 has 15 amino acids. Germline lookup yields CDR1 SGHRS and CDR2 YFSETQ. J lost 8 bases, V lost 4 bases, and 6 bases had no gene match.

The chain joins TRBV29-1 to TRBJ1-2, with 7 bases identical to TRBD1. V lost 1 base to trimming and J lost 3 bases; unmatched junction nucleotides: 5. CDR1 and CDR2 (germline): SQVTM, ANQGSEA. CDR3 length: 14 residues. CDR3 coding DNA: TGCAGCGTTGAAGCGGGACAGTCTCACTATGGCTACACCTTC. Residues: CSVEAGQSHYGYTF. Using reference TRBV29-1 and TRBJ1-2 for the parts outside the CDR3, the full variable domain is SAVISQKPSRDICQRGTSLTIQCQVDSQVTMMFWYRQQPGQSLTLIATANQGSEATYESGFVIDKFPISRPNLTFSTLTVSNMSPEDSSIYLCSVEAGQSHYGYTFGSGTRLTVV.

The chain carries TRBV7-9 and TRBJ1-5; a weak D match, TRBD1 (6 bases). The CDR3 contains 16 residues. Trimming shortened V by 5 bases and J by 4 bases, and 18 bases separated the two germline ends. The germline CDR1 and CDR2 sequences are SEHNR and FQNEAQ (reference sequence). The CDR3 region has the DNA TGTGCCAGCAGCCCTATCCGGACAGTTAATAATCAGCCCCAGCATTTT. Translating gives CASSPIRTVNNQPQHF.

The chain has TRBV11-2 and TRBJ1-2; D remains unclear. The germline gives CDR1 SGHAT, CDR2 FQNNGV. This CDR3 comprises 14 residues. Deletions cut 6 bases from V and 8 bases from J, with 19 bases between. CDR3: CASSYPSGFRGYTF. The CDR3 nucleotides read TGTGCCAGCAGTTATCCTTCAGGTTTTCGGGGCTACACCTTC.

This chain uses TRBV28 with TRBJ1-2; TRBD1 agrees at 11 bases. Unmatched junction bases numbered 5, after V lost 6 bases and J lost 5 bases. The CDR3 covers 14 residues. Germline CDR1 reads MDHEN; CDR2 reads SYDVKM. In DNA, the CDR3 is TGTGCCAGCAGGACCGGGACAGGGGGTTATGGCTACACCTTC. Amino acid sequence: CASRTGTGGYGYTF.

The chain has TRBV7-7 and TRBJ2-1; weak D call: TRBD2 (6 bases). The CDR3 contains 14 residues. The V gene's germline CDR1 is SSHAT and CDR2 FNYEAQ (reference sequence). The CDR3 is CASALARGNNEQFF. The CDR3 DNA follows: TGTGCTAGTGCCCTTGCGCGGGGAAACAATGAGCAGTTCTTC. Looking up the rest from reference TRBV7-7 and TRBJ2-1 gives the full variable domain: GAGVSQSPRYKVTKRGQDVTLRCDPISSHATLYWYQQALGQGPEFLTYFNYEAQPDKSGLPSDRFSAERPEGSISTLTIQRTEQRDSAMYRCASALARGNNEQFFGPGTRLTVL.

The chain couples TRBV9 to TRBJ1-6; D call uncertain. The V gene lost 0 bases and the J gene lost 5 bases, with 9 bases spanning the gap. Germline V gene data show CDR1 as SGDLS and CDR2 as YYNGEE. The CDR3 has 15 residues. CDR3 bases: TGTGCCAGCAGCGTAGACAGCCGTGATAATTCACCCCTCCACTTT. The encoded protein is CASSVDSRDNSPLHF.

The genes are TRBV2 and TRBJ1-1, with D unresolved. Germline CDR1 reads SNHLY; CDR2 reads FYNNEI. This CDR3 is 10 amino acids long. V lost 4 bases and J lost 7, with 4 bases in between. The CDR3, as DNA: TGTGCCAGCAGTGGGAGTGAAGCTTTCTTT. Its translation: CASSGSEAFF. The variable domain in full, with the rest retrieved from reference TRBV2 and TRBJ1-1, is EPEVTQTPSHQVTQMGQEVILRCVPISNHLYFYWYRQILGQKVEFLVSFYNNEISEKSEIFDDQFSVERPDGSNFTLKIRSTKLEDSAMYFCASSGSEAFFGQGTRLTVV.

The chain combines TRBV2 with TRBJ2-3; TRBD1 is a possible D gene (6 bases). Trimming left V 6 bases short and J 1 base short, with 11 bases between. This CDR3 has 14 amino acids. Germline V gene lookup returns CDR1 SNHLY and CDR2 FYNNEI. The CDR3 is CASRNRVGTDTQYF. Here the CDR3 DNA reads TGTGCCAGCAGAAACAGGGTAGGCACAGATACGCAGTATTTT.

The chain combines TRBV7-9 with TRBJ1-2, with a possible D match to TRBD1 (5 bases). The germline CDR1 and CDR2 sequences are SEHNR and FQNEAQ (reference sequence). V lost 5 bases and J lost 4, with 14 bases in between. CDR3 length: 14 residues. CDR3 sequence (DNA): TGTGCCAGCAGCCCGGGACTCGGGGGCTATGGCTACACCTTC. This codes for CASSPGLGGYGYTF.

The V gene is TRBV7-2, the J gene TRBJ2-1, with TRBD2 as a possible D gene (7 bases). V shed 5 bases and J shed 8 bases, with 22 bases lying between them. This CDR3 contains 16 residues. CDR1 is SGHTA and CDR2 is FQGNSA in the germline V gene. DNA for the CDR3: TGTGCCAGCAGCCTAGGCGGGTTGAGAGGGGGGGATGAGCAGTTCTTC. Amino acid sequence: CASSLGGLRGGDEQFF.

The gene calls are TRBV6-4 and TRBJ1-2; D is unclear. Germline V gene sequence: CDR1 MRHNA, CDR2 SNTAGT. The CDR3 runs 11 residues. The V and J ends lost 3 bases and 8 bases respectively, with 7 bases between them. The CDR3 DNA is TGTGCCAGCAGTGAAGGAGGGGGCTACACCTTC. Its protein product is CASSEGGGYTF.

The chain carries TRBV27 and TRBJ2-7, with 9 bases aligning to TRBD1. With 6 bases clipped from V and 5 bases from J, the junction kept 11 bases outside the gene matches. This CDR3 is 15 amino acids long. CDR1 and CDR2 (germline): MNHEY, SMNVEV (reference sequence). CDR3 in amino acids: CASSRTGTGLHEQYF. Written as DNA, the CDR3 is TGTGCCAGCAGCCGAACCGGGACAGGGCTACACGAGCAGTACTTC.

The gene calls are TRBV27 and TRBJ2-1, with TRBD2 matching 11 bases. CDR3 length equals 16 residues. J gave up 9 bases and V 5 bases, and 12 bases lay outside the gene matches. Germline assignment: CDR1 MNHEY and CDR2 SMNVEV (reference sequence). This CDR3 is CASSPPTSGVLIEQFF. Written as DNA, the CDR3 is TGTGCCAGCAGTCCCCCGACTAGCGGGGTCTTGATTGAGCAGTTCTTC.

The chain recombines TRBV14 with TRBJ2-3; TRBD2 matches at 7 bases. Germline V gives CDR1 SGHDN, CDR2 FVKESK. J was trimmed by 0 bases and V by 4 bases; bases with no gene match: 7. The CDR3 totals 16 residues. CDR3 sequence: CASSPLRGGSTDTQYF. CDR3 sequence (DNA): TGTGCCAGCAGCCCCCTGCGGGGAGGGAGCACAGATACGCAGTATTTT.

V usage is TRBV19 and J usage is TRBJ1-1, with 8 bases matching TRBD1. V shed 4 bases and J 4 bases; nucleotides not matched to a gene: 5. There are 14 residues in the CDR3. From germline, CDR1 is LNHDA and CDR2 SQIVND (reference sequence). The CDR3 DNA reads TGTGCCAGTAGTAGGGACAGGTTAGGCACTGAAGCTTTCTTT. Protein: CASSRDRLGTEAFF.

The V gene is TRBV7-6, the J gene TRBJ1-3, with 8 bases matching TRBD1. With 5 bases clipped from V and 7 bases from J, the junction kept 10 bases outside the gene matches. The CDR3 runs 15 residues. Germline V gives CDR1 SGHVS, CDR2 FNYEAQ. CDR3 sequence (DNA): TGTGCCAGCAGCCCACGACAGGGGTTGTCGAACACCATATATTTT. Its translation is CASSPRQGLSNTIYF.